This T cell receptor beta chain was observed in a study of blood T cell repertoires in COVID-19. Original handling: Amplification with reference gene primers provided the estimates of nucleated cell counts. Some clones are missing from TCRdb's copy, which holds only in-frame ones; the method was immunoSEQ multiplex PCR. That table is the source of V, J and clone size, and D and trimming were worked out from the DNA. The sample yields some 95,000 clones, about 91% seen once. The sample comprised peripheral blood. This receptor was obtained from a human donor with active COVID-19. The donor label of this sample is uncertain.

CDR3 in amino acids: CASNTVGRYQETQYF. For the CDR3, the DNA is TGTGCCAGCAATACCGTCGGGAGGTACCAAGAGACCCAGTACTTC. The chain links TRBV3-1 (or the pseudogene TRBV3-2) to TRBJ2-5, with 7 positions matching TRBD2. CDR1 and CDR2 from the germline V gene are LGHDT and YNNKEL (reference sequence). This CDR3 is built from 15 residues. V shed 7 bases, J shed 0 bases, and the junction held 8 bases outside the gene matches.